Each of the 26 T cell receptor beta chains below was sequenced from the same sample in a study of identical twins. TCRdb ran MiXCR on the 5' RACE reads and lists one entry per CDR3 protein. The sample consists of some 440,000 distinct CDR3 sequences, less than 25% of them appearing once. Separately, the same data were catalogued under a study of T cells expressing NK-cell markers.

Sequenced material: CD4+ T cells sorted from blood. The receptor source for this set is a woman between 18 and 29 years old in good health.

This clonotype was picked up a small number of times. Here the CDR3 reads CASSPETTKGLAGSTDTQYF. The CDR3 coding sequence is TGTGCCAGCAGCCCCGAGACGACGAAAGGACTAGCGGGAAGCACAGATACGCAGTATTTT. The chain carries TRBV3-1 and TRBJ2-3, with 12 bases lining up with TRBD2. Germline-derived CDR1 and CDR2 are LGHDT and YNNKEL (reference sequence). The CDR3 is made up of 20 amino acids. Trimming cost V 4 bases and J 0 bases; bases outside gene matches: 14.

The chain joins TRBV20-1 to TRBJ1-1, with TRBD1 as a possible D gene (5 bases). The V end lost 5 bases, the J end lost 1 base, and 8 bases lay between the germline ends. This CDR3 is 12 amino acids long. CDR1 and CDR2 from the germline V gene are DFQATT and SNEGSKA (reference sequence). The DNA for the CDR3 is TGCAGTGCTTATGACAGGAACACTGAAGCTTTCTTT. Protein product: CSAYDRNTEAFF.

This rearrangement joins TRBV20-1 to TRBJ1-5; a possible D gene is TRBD1 (5 bases). The germline gives CDR1 DFQATT, CDR2 SNEGSKA (reference sequence). The CDR3 consists of 13 residues. Between the trimmed V and J ends, which lost 5 bases and 4 bases, there was a span of 12 bases. The CDR3 bases are TGCAGTGCTCGCTCGACAGCGAATCAGCCCCAGCATTTT. It specifies CSARSTANQPQHF.

This clonotype was counted only a few times. The chain combines TRBV3-1 with TRBJ2-1; D is undetermined. The CDR3 is made up of 15 amino acids. The V gene's germline CDR1 is LGHDT and CDR2 YNNKEL (reference sequence). The ends were cut back, 1 base at V and 0 bases at J, with 7 bases in the middle. CDR3 loop: CASSQGTASYNEQFF. CDR3 nucleotide sequence: TGTGCCAGCAGCCAAGGAACGGCCTCCTACAATGAGCAGTTCTTC.

This clonotype has a handful of counts. This chain joins TRBV29-1 and TRBJ2-5; possible D gene TRBD2, 5 bases. The CDR3 loop spans 13 amino acids. Germline V lookup: CDR1 SQVTM, CDR2 ANQGSEA. Trimming left V 8 bases short and J 1 base short, with 14 bases between. The CDR3 DNA is TGCAGCCTGCTGACCCGGGGCCAAGAGACCCAGTACTTC. Translation: CSLLTRGQETQYF.

The chain uses TRBV6-6 and TRBJ1-2, with TRBD1 matching over 7 bases. The germline V gene encodes CDR1 MNHNY and CDR2 SVGAGI (reference sequence). Trimming removed 4 bases from V and 8 bases from J; junction bases left unmatched: 7. The CDR3 is 13 amino acids. In nucleotides, the CDR3 is TGTGCCAGCAGTTTCACAGGGGCGGGGGGCTACACCTTC. Translation: CASSFTGAGGYTF.

This clonotype was detected only a few times. The chain joins TRBV5-1 to TRBJ1-2; D is unresolved. V lost 4 bases and J 4 bases, leaving 17 bases between the germline ends. The CDR3 has 15 amino acids. Germline CDR1 and CDR2: SGHRS and YFSETQ. CDR3: CASSPTSDELYGYTF. CDR3 DNA sequence: TGCGCCAGCAGCCCTACGTCCGACGAGCTCTATGGCTACACCTTC.

This clonotype was observed a few times. V usage is TRBV12-3 or TRBV12-4 and J usage is TRBJ2-6; 8 bases map to TRBD1. J was trimmed by 1 base and V by 7 bases; bases with no gene match: 3. This CDR3 is built from 15 residues. The CDR3 here is CASIRTGSGANVLTF. In nucleotides, the CDR3 is TGTGCCAGCATCAGGACAGGGTCTGGGGCCAACGTCCTGACTTTC.

The V gene is TRBV5-1, the J gene TRBJ2-7; 7 nucleotides agree with TRBD1. Trimming cost V 3 bases and J 2 bases; bases outside gene matches: 5. CDR1 is SGHRS, CDR2 YFSETQ, per germline. This CDR3 has 14 amino acids. Written as DNA, the CDR3 is TGCGCCAGCAGCTCCGGACAGGCCACCTACGAGCAGTACTTC. It specifies CASSSGQATYEQYF.

This chain links TRBV4-3 with TRBJ2-1, with TRBD2 identical over 13 bases. V lost 2 bases to trimming and J lost 9 bases; unmatched junction nucleotides: 7. Germline V gene lookup returns CDR1 LGHNA and CDR2 YSLEER. The CDR3 covers 16 residues. This chain's CDR3 is CASSQQLAGGPTEQFF. For the CDR3, the DNA is TGCGCCAGCAGCCAACAACTAGCGGGAGGGCCAACTGAGCAGTTCTTC.

This rearrangement joins TRBV3-1 to TRBJ2-7; TRBD1 is a possible D gene (6 bases). Looked up from germline, CDR1 is LGHDT and CDR2 is YNNKEL (reference sequence). With 4 bases removed from V and 3 bases from J, the gap between germline ends came to 13 bases. The CDR3 covers 14 residues. The CDR3 bases are TGTGCCAGCAGCCCAACCGGACAGAGCTACGAGCAGTACTTC. The encoded protein is CASSPTGQSYEQYF.

V is TRBV6-5 and J is TRBJ2-7; D possibly corresponds to TRBD2 (6 bases). The CDR3 loop spans 14 amino acids. Germline V lookup: CDR1 MNHEY, CDR2 SVGAGI. The V gene lost 2 bases and the J gene lost 3 bases, with 11 bases spanning the gap. The CDR3 protein is CASSYGFSGYEQYF. CDR3 bases: TGTGCCAGCAGTTACGGTTTTAGCGGCTACGAGCAGTACTTC.

Note on this clonotype: One junction end disagrees with the germline gene, perhaps due to a read error. The chain is built from TRBV7-9 and TRBJ2-2, with a weak D call TRBD2 (6 bases). The CDR3 is made up of 14 amino acids. CDR1 and CDR2 (germline): SEHNR, FQNEAQ (reference sequence). This chain's CDR3 is CPSRDWRNTGELFF. DNA of the CDR3: TGTCCCAGCAGGGACTGGCGGAACACCGGGGAGCTGTTTTTT.

V gene TRBV20-1 combines with J gene TRBJ2-5; D is possibly TRBD1 (6 bases). The CDR3 spans 14 residues. Trimming pared 3 bases from V and 7 bases from J, leaving 18 bases between. Germline V CDR1 and CDR2: DFQATT, SNEGSKA (reference sequence). The DNA for the CDR3 is TGCAGTGCTAGCCCCAGGGGTGGTCTAGGGACCCAGTACTTC. Translating gives CSASPRGGLGTQYF.

The sample holds a few counts of this clonotype. The chain has TRBV14 and TRBJ2-1, with D perhaps matching TRBD1 (6 bases). This CDR3 contains 16 residues. Germline CDR1 and CDR2: SGHDN and FVKESK. The V end was cut by 3 bases, the J end by 6 bases, with 18 bases between. The CDR3 sequence: CASSHRQALLGNEQFF. Here the CDR3 DNA reads TGTGCCAGCAGCCACAGACAGGCCCTCTTAGGCAATGAGCAGTTCTTC.

The chain carries TRBV6-2 or TRBV6-3 and TRBJ2-7, with TRBD1 as a possible D gene (5 bases). V was trimmed by 6 bases and J by 2 bases, leaving 14 bases between them. Germline assignment: CDR1 MNHEY and CDR2 SVGEGT. The CDR3 covers 14 residues. The CDR3, as DNA: TGTGCCAGCAGCCACCCCAGGGTCCCCTACGAGCAGTACTTC. Translated, it gives CASSHPRVPYEQYF.

This chain joins TRBV6-5 and TRBJ2-5, with a tentative D call TRBD2 (6 bases). V lost 0 bases to trimming and J lost 5 bases, with 10 bases between them. The CDR3 has 14 amino acids. The germline V gene encodes CDR1 MNHEY and CDR2 SVGAGI. The CDR3 sequence is CASSYSTRAETQYF. Here the CDR3 DNA reads TGTGCCAGCAGTTACTCGACTAGGGCGGAGACCCAGTACTTC.

This clonotype was seen a few times. The chain employs TRBV5-1 and TRBJ2-3, with a weak D call TRBD1 (6 bases). Germline V CDR1 and CDR2: SGHRS, YFSETQ. The CDR3 runs 14 residues. Trimming pared 6 bases from V and 1 base from J, leaving 12 bases between. In DNA, the CDR3 is TGCGCCAGCAAGGGAGCAGGGGGCACAGATACGCAGTATTTT. This translates into CASKGAGGTDTQYF.

The V and J genes are TRBV7-2 and TRBJ2-5; 9 bases align to TRBD2. Germline CDR1 SGHTA, CDR2 FQGNSA. This CDR3 region has 16 residues. The junction had 11 bases not matched to a gene; V was cut back by 5 bases and J by 4 bases. CDR3 region: CASSPSRAGGRETQYF. CDR3 coding DNA: TGTGCCAGCAGCCCAAGTCGAGCGGGGGGCAGAGAGACCCAGTACTTC.

V is TRBV20-1 and J is TRBJ2-3; 14 bases fit TRBD2. CDR1 and CDR2 (germline): DFQATT, SNEGSKA (reference sequence). The V segment lost 7 bases and the J segment 8 bases; nucleotides outside the gene matches: 8. The CDR3 runs to 14 residues. The CDR3 loop is CSGGLAGVMGTQYF. The CDR3 region has the DNA TGCAGTGGGGGACTAGCGGGAGTGATGGGTACGCAGTATTTT.

This rearrangement joins TRBV3-1 to TRBJ2-2; D is uncertain. The CDR3 length is 13 residues. Germline-derived CDR1 and CDR2 are LGHDT and YNNKEL (reference sequence). V shed 1 base and J shed 5 bases, with 5 bases lying between them. This CDR3 is CASSQVGTGELFF. CDR3 in DNA: TGTGCCAGCAGCCAAGTAGGGACCGGGGAGCTGTTTTTT.

The chain combines TRBV19 with TRBJ2-1, with D maybe TRBD2 (6 bases). The germline V and J ends were trimmed by 0 bases and 6 bases, with 18 bases remaining between them. Germline V lookup: CDR1 LNHDA, CDR2 SQIVND (reference sequence). The CDR3 is made up of 17 amino acids. The CDR3 nucleotides are TGTGCCAGTAGTATAGACGGATTTAGACTAGAGGGCAATGAGCAGTTCTTC. Translation gives CASSIDGFRLEGNEQFF.

The J gene is TRBJ1-2, the V gene TRBV3-1; D is uncertain. CDR3 length: 12 residues. Trimming left V 3 bases short and J 5 bases short, with 7 bases between. Looked up from germline, CDR1 is LGHDT and CDR2 is YNNKEL (reference sequence). The CDR3 nucleotides are TGTGCCAGCAGCCAGAGTAGTTATGGCTACACCTTC. It codes for CASSQSSYGYTF.

There are a few counts of this clonotype. The chain combines TRBV5-5 with TRBJ2-5; D not certain. Germline V gene data show CDR1 as SGHKS and CDR2 as YYEKEE (reference sequence). V was cut by 4 bases and J by 4 bases, with 14 bases left in between. The CDR3 is 14 residues long. The CDR3 loop is CASSLQTLTETQYF. The CDR3 nucleotides read TGTGCCAGCAGCCTCCAGACGCTGACAGAGACCCAGTACTTC.

This chain uses TRBV6-5 with TRBJ2-7; D may be TRBD1 (5 bases). The V gene's germline CDR1 is MNHEY and CDR2 SVGAGI. The CDR3 covers 13 residues. V gave up 2 bases and J gave up 3 bases, with 8 bases separating them. In nucleotides, the CDR3 is TGTGCCAGCAGTTACGGCAGGGACTACGAGCAGTACTTC. Amino acid sequence: CASSYGRDYEQYF.

This clonotype appeared many times. The V gene is TRBV9, the J gene TRBJ2-1; tentatively, D is TRBD2 (5 bases). V lost 3 bases and J 3 bases, leaving 7 bases between the germline ends. The CDR3 loop spans 13 amino acids. The germline V gene has CDR1 SGDLS and CDR2 YYNGEE. CDR3 loop: CASSGRDYNEQFF. CDR3 bases: TGTGCCAGCAGCGGCCGGGACTACAATGAGCAGTTCTTC.